What follows are 27 T cell receptor beta chains derived from one specimen sequenced in a study of T cells in Graves' hyperthyroidism and ophthalmopathy. RNA transcripts were the template for amplifying TCR beta CDR3 regions. HTBI primers were employed in a first-round RT-PCR of the TCR CDR3. TCRdb called the multiplex PCR reads again in MiXCR, with one record for every CDR3 protein. Seen here are more than 500,000 distinct CDR3 sequences, 15% to 20% observed once, and the top ten hold 3% to 4%. Sequenced input: blood. All receptors derive from a woman aged 25 to 39 with Graves' hyperthyroidism.

The chain recombines TRBV12-3 or TRBV12-4 with TRBJ2-1, with 7 bases fitting TRBD1. Germline trimming cut 6 bases from V and 2 bases from J; bases unmatched to any gene: 4. The CDR3 consists of 14 residues. The CDR3 spells CASRSTGTYNEQFF. The CDR3 bases are TGTGCCAGCAGATCGACAGGGACCTACAATGAGCAGTTCTTC.

This clonotype has ten or more counts. The CDR3: CASSYGGRAYNEQFF. The DNA of the CDR3 is TGTGCCAGCAGTTACGGCGGGAGGGCCTACAATGAGCAGTTCTTC. J is TRBJ2-1 and V is TRBV7-3, with 9 bases fitting TRBD2. CDR3 size: 15 residues. Germline V lookup: CDR1 SGHTA, CDR2 FQGTGA. The trim removed 6 bases at V and 2 bases at J, leaving 5 bases unmatched.

Many counts were recorded for this clonotype. The chain is built from TRBV5-8 and TRBJ2-7; the D call may be TRBD1 or TRBD2 (5 bases each). CDR1 and CDR2 (germline): SGHTS, YDEGEE. V was clipped by 5 bases and J by 4 bases, with 10 bases between them. This CDR3 comprises 12 residues. CDR3 protein: CASSWDVYEQYF. In nucleotides, the CDR3 is TGTGCCAGCAGTTGGGACGTATACGAGCAGTACTTC.

This clonotype appeared a few times. The J gene is TRBJ1-1, the V gene TRBV29-1, with 10 bases that match TRBD1. Germline V lookup: CDR1 SQVTM, CDR2 ANQGSEA. V shed 5 bases, J shed 4 bases, and the junction held 4 bases outside the gene matches. CDR3 length: 13 residues. CDR3 coding DNA: TGCAGCGTTAGTCGGACAGGGGGCACTGAAGCTTTCTTT. Translating gives CSVSRTGGTEAFF.

This clonotype was found many times. CDR3 DNA: TGTGCCTGGAGTCGGGACCTGCTCCAAGAGACCCAGTACTTC. Translated: CAWSRDLLQETQYF. The chain combines TRBV30 with TRBJ2-5; D might be TRBD1 or TRBD2, each matching 5 bases. V was shortened by 2 bases and J by 1 base, with 11 bases between the two germline ends. The CDR3 runs to 14 residues. The germline V gene has CDR1 GTSNPN and CDR2 SVGIG (reference sequence).

This clonotype showed up many times. CDR3 DNA: TGTGCCAGCAGTCGCCGGGGACAGGGGTATGGCTACACCTTC. This encodes CASSRRGQGYGYTF. The chain couples TRBV27 to TRBJ1-2, with 10 bases that match TRBD1. J gave up 5 bases and V 5 bases, and 5 bases lay outside the gene matches. This CDR3 is built from 14 residues. Germline CDR1 reads MNHEY; CDR2 reads SMNVEV (reference sequence).

This clonotype was seen repeatedly, ten times or more. The rearrangement uses TRBV28 and TRBJ2-5; the D gene is possibly TRBD2 (5 bases). CDR1 MDHEN and CDR2 SYDVKM come from the germline V gene. The CDR3 covers 12 residues. Trimming took 6 bases from V and 5 from J, leaving 10 bases between them. The CDR3 region is CASSPREETQYF. CDR3 nucleotides: TGTGCCAGCAGCCCTAGGGAGGAGACCCAGTACTTC.

This clonotype was detected many times. This chain uses TRBV27 with TRBJ2-5; the D gene is possibly TRBD1 (6 bases). CDR3 size: 13 residues. Trimming stripped 3 bases from V and 7 bases from J, with 12 bases between. Germline V gene sequence: CDR1 MNHEY, CDR2 SMNVEV (reference sequence). The CDR3 here is CASSLGTRGTQYF. CDR3 DNA: TGTGCCAGCAGTTTGGGGACCAGGGGGACCCAGTACTTC.

This clonotype was recorded at least ten times. The chain has TRBV28 and TRBJ1-3, with D maybe TRBD1 (5 bases). From germline, CDR1 is MDHEN and CDR2 SYDVKM. Trimming took off 6 bases at V and 0 bases at J, with 15 bases between the two ends. The CDR3 has 16 amino acids. The CDR3 protein is CASSTMTADSGNTIYF. The CDR3 bases are TGTGCCAGCAGCACGATGACAGCCGACTCTGGAAACACCATATATTTT.

The chain carries TRBV27 and TRBJ2-3; 10 bases map to TRBD2. The CDR3 is 16 residues long. The V and J ends lost 5 bases and 4 bases, in that order; junction bases with no gene match: 9. Per germline, CDR1 MNHEY and CDR2 SMNVEV (reference sequence). CDR3 DNA: TGTGCCAGCAGTCCAGGATATCTAGCGGGAGCAGATACGCAGTATTTT. Protein: CASSPGYLAGADTQYF.

The chain links TRBV2 to TRBJ1-5; D is unresolved. With 4 bases removed from V and 7 bases from J, the gap between germline ends came to 17 bases. The CDR3 extends over 15 amino acids. Germline V lookup: CDR1 SNHLY, CDR2 FYNNEI. In nucleotides, the CDR3 is TGTGCCAGCAGTGCCCACTACATTAGTCGGCAGCCCCAGCATTTT. Its translation: CASSAHYISRQPQHF.

The rearrangement uses TRBV28 and TRBJ2-2; D gene unclear. Between the trimmed V and J ends, which lost 3 bases and 0 bases, there was a span of 14 bases. The length of the CDR3 is 17 residues. The germline CDR1 and CDR2 sequences are MDHEN and SYDVKM. The CDR3, as DNA: TGTGCCAGCAGTTTTCACTTCCTTGGAGCGAACACCGGGGAGCTGTTTTTT. Amino acid sequence: CASSFHFLGANTGELFF.

V gene TRBV19 combines with J gene TRBJ2-7; D could derive from TRBD1 or TRBD2 (6 bases each). Looked up from germline, CDR1 is LNHDA and CDR2 is SQIVND (reference sequence). V lost 3 bases, J lost 3 bases, and 27 bases lay in between. The CDR3 runs 19 residues. The CDR3 loop reads CASSMGGGQLGLLGYEQYF. For the CDR3, the DNA is TGTGCCAGTAGTATGGGTGGAGGACAGCTTGGACTACTTGGCTACGAGCAGTACTTC.

This clonotype was counted only a few times. The V and J genes are TRBV3-1 and TRBJ1-5; a possible D gene is TRBD1 (5 bases). Germline CDR1 and CDR2: LGHDT and YNNKEL (reference sequence). This CDR3 has 12 residues. V was trimmed by 4 bases and J by 10 bases, leaving 11 bases between them. The CDR3 DNA is TGTGCCAGCAGCCTCGACAGTAACCCCCAGCATTTT. It specifies CASSLDSNPQHF.

This clonotype was picked up a small number of times. This chain connects TRBV9 to TRBJ2-3; TRBD2 might be the D (6 bases). V was cut by 0 bases and J by 3 bases, with 11 bases left in between. This CDR3 contains 15 residues. From germline, CDR1 is SGDLS and CDR2 YYNGEE. CDR3 in DNA: TGTGCCAGCAGCGTAGCTCGGGAGTCAACAGATACGCAGTATTTT. It yields the protein CASSVARESTDTQYF.

This clonotype was counted only a few times. This chain links TRBV7-2 with TRBJ2-7, with a possible D match to TRBD1 (5 bases). CDR3 length: 14 amino acids. Germline CDR1 reads SGHTA; CDR2 reads FQGNSA. Trimming removed 4 bases from V and 3 bases from J, with 13 bases in between. CDR3 DNA sequence: TGTGCCAGCAGCTCTCGGACAAGGAGCTACGAGCAGTACTTC. Translated: CASSSRTRSYEQYF.

This clonotype was detected many times. The chain employs TRBV6-2 or TRBV6-3 and TRBJ2-1, with D hard to call. CDR1 is MNHEY, CDR2 SVGEGT, per germline. V was pared by 1 base and J by 8 bases, with 3 bases between. This CDR3 is 11 amino acids long. In nucleotides, the CDR3 is TGTGCCAGCAGTTACTGGGATGAGCAGTTCTTC. This sequence encodes CASSYWDEQFF.

In this sample, this clonotype turned up many times. The chain uses TRBV20-1 and TRBJ2-1; D ambiguous. V lost 0 bases and J 7 bases, leaving 10 bases between the germline ends. The CDR3 covers 13 residues. Looked up from germline, CDR1 is DFQATT and CDR2 is SNEGSKA (reference sequence). CDR3 amino acids: CSARDPQLNEQFF. DNA of the CDR3: TGCAGTGCTAGAGATCCCCAGTTGAATGAGCAGTTCTTC.

V gene TRBV12-3 or TRBV12-4 combines with J gene TRBJ1-5, with 8 bases aligning to TRBD1. The ends lost 6 bases at V and 5 bases at J; junction bases unmatched: 6. The CDR3 runs to 14 residues. This CDR3 is CASSQDRVDQPQHF. The CDR3 region has the DNA TGTGCCAGCAGCCAGGACAGGGTAGATCAGCCCCAGCATTTT.

Many counts were recorded for this clonotype. The chain uses TRBV18 and TRBJ2-5, with 7 bases identical to TRBD2. V was clipped by 0 bases and J by 5 bases; unmatched bases: 6. This CDR3 region has 15 residues. Looked up from germline, CDR1 is KGHSH and CDR2 is LQKENI. For the CDR3, the DNA is TGTGCCAGCTCACCACCGCGGGAGCCTCAGGAGACCCAGTACTTC. This codes for CASSPPREPQETQYF.

The chain links TRBV6-1 to TRBJ2-1, with 13 bases aligning to TRBD2. With 4 bases clipped from V and 9 bases from J, the junction kept 6 bases outside the gene matches. Germline V lookup: CDR1 MNHNS, CDR2 SASEGT. The CDR3 length is 15 residues. CDR3 in DNA: TGTGCCAGCAGTGGAGGACTAGCGGGAGTTCGTGAGCAGTTCTTC. Its protein product is CASSGGLAGVREQFF.

The chain joins TRBV9 to TRBJ2-5; 10 bases match TRBD1. V trimming: 7 bases; J trimming: 5 bases; junction bases outside the gene matches: 11. The CDR3 consists of 15 residues. Germline V CDR1 and CDR2: SGDLS, YYNGEE. The CDR3 loop reads CASSRTGGFEETQYF. The CDR3 bases are TGTGCCAGCTCTCGGACAGGGGGTTTCGAGGAGACCCAGTACTTC. The full variable domain, with the rest looked up from reference TRBV9 and TRBJ2-5, is DSGVTQTPKHLITATGQRVTLRCSPRSGDLSVYWYQQSLDQGLQFLIQYYNGEERAKGNILERFSAQQFPDLHSELNLSSLELGDSALYFCASSRTGGFEETQYFGPGTRLLVL.

The chain recombines TRBV20-1 with TRBJ2-5; 12 bases are a match to TRBD2. Germline trimming cut 5 bases from V and 4 bases from J; bases unmatched to any gene: 2. The CDR3 covers 13 residues. Per the germline V gene, CDR1 is DFQATT and CDR2 is SNEGSKA (reference sequence). The CDR3 reads CSAGLAGRETQYF. As DNA, the CDR3 is TGCAGTGCTGGACTAGCGGGACGAGAGACCCAGTACTTC.

The V call is TRBV20-1, the J call TRBJ1-2; maybe TRBD1 (5 bases). CDR1 is DFQATT, CDR2 SNEGSKA, per germline (reference sequence). V lost 3 bases, J lost 8 bases, and 16 bases lay in between. This CDR3 is built from 13 residues. This CDR3 is CSARRRGGRGYTF. In DNA form, the CDR3 reads TGCAGTGCTAGGCGTCGGGGGGGAAGAGGCTACACCTTC.

This clonotype was recorded many times. This rearrangement joins TRBV11-3 to TRBJ2-1; 12 bases are a match to TRBD2. CDR1 is SGHNT and CDR2 is YENEEA in the germline V gene. Trimming took 5 bases from V and 7 from J; bases not matched to a gene: 12. This CDR3 has 17 amino acids. DNA of the CDR3: TGTGCCAGCAGCCCCCACCCTTCACTAGCGGGAGGAAATGAGCAGTTCTTC. The encoded protein is CASSPHPSLAGGNEQFF.

Many counts were recorded for this clonotype. V is TRBV5-1 and J is TRBJ2-5, with no clear D. This CDR3 has 14 amino acids. With 0 bases removed from V and 0 bases from J, the gap between germline ends came to 6 bases. The germline V gene encodes CDR1 SGHRS and CDR2 YFSETQ. CDR3 coding DNA: TGCGCCAGCAGCTTGGGGGTCAACCAAGAGACCCAGTACTTC. This sequence encodes CASSLGVNQETQYF. The full variable domain, with the rest looked up from reference TRBV5-1 and TRBJ2-5, is KAGVTQTPRYLIKTRGQQVTLSCSPISGHRSVSWYQQTPGQGLQFLFEYFSETQRNKGNFPGRFSGRQFSNSRSEMNVSTLELGDSALYLCASSLGVNQETQYFGPGTRLLVL.

There are a few counts of this clonotype. This chain connects TRBV7-6 to TRBJ2-7, with 12 bases aligning to TRBD2. Germline V gives CDR1 SGHVS, CDR2 FNYEAQ. There are 15 residues in the CDR3. With 7 bases clipped from V and 5 bases from J, the junction kept 9 bases outside the gene matches. The CDR3 DNA sequence: TGTGCCAGCACCCAGACTAGCGGGAGAAGTCACGAGCAGTACTTC. Translated, it gives CASTQTSGRSHEQYF.